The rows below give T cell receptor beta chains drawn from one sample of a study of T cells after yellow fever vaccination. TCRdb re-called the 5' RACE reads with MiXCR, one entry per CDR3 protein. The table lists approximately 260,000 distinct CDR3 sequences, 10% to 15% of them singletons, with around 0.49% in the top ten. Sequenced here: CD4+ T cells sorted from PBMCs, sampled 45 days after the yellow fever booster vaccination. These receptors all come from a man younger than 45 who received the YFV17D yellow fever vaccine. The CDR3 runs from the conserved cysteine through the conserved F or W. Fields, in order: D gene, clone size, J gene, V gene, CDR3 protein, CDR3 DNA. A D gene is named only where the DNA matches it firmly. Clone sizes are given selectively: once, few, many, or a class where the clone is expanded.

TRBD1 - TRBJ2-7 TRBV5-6 CASSRTGTGFIGQYF TGTGCCAGCAGCCGAACCGGGACAGGGTTTATTGGGCAGTACTTC
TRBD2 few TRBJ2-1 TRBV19 CASSLIEKSGSPGEQFF TGTGCCAGTAGTTTAATCGAAAAGAGCGGGAGTCCGGGTGAGCAGTTCTTC
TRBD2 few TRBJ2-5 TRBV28 CASSSAGQETQYF TGTGCCAGCAGTTCAGCGGGGCAAGAGACCCAGTACTTC
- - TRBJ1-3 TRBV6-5 CASSYSGSSGNTIYF TGTGCCAGCAGTTACTCGGGGAGCTCTGGAAACACCATATATTTT
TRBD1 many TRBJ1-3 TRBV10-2 CASSRGLDGNTIYF TGCGCCAGCAGCAGGGGGCTCGATGGAAACACCATATATTTT
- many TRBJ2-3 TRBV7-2 CASSATDTQYF TGTGCCAGCTCAGCTACAGATACGCAGTATTTT
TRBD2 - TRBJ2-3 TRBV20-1 CSAPGRAGGSRTQYF TGCAGTGCTCCCGGACGAGCGGGAGGTTCTCGGACGCAGTATTTT
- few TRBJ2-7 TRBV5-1 CASSEDYEQYF TGCGCCAGCAGCGAGGACTACGAGCAGTACTTC
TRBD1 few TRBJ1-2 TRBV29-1 CSVVRGPDGYTF TGCAGCGTGGTCAGGGGGCCCGATGGCTACACCTTC
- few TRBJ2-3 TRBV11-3 CASSTQSDTQYF TGTGCCAGCAGTACCCAATCGGATACGCAGTATTTT
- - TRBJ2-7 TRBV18 CASSPRLDYEQYF TGTGCCAGCTCTCCTCGACTGGACTACGAGCAGTACTTC
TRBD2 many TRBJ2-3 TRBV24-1 CATRGAGVADTQYF TGTGCCACCAGAGGAGCGGGAGTCGCAGATACGCAGTATTTT
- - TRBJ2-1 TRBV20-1 CSARDSGWQFF TGCAGTGCTAGAGATTCGGGCTGGCAGTTCTTC
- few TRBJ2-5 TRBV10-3 CAIRTRETQYF TGTGCCATCAGGACTCGGGAGACCCAGTACTTC
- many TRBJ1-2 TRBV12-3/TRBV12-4 CASSFQGSSGYTF TGTGCCAGCAGTTTTCAGGGATCGTCTGGCTACACCTTC
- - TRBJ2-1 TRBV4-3 CASSQDEGVRGEQFF TGCGCCAGCAGCCAAGATGAAGGGGTTCGCGGTGAGCAGTTCTTC
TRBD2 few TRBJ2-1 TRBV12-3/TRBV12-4 CASTPPGASGKYEQFF TGTGCCAGCACTCCCCCTGGGGCTAGCGGGAAATATGAGCAGTTCTTC
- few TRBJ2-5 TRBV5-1 CASRLDTETQYF TGCGCCAGCAGACTGGATACGGAGACCCAGTACTTC
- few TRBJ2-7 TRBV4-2 CASSQDKAIYEQYF TGTGCCAGCAGCCAAGATAAAGCTATTTACGAGCAGTACTTC
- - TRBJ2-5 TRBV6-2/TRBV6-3 CASSYRGETQYF TGTGCCAGCAGTTATCGGGGAGAGACCCAGTACTTC
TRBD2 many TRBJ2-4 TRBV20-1 CSATRTSGKNIQYF TGCAGTGCTACGAGGACTAGCGGAAAAAACATTCAGTACTTC
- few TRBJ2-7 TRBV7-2 CASSLGQLSYEQYF TGTGCCAGCAGCTTAGGACAGCTGTCCTACGAGCAGTACTTC
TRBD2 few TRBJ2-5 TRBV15 CATSRVASGGSETQYF TGTGCCACCAGCAGAGTCGCTAGCGGGGGGAGTGAGACCCAGTACTTC
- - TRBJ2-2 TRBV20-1 CSARVPGRVTGELFF TGCAGTGCTAGAGTGCCAGGGCGGGTAACCGGGGAGCTGTTTTTT
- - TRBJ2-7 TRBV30 CAWRKRRSGYEQYF TGTGCCTGGAGAAAGCGACGCTCGGGCTACGAGCAGTACTTC
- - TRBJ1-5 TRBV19 CASISQGPGQPQHF TGTGCCAGTATTTCCCAGGGGCCGGGGCAGCCCCAGCATTTT
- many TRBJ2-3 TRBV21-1 CASSKFRCRAGAPTQYF TGTGCCAGCAGCAAATTCCGCTGTCGGGCGGGAGCTCCTACGCAGTATTTT
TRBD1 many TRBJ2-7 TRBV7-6 CASSRGQAFSNEQYF TGTGCCAGCAGCCGGGGACAGGCTTTTTCCAACGAGCAGTACTTC
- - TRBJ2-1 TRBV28 CASTRFRGLGQGEQFF TGTGCCAGCACCCGATTCAGGGGTCTCGGTCAGGGTGAGCAGTTCTTC
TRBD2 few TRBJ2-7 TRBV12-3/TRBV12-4 CASTSGGLAVPYEQYF TGTGCCAGCACTTCGGGGGGACTAGCGGTTCCTTACGAGCAGTACTTC
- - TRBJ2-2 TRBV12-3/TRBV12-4 CASSPSWRDTGELFF TGTGCCAGCAGTCCGAGCTGGAGGGACACCGGGGAGCTGTTTTTT
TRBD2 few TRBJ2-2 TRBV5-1 CASSSLAGSETGELFF TGCGCCAGCAGCTCCCTAGCGGGGAGCGAAACCGGGGAGCTGTTTTTT
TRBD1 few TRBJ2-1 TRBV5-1 CASTWTGERGNEQFF TGCGCCAGCACCTGGACAGGGGAGAGGGGCAATGAGCAGTTCTTC
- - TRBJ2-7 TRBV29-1 CSVDGNGAYEQYF TGCAGCGTTGATGGGAATGGGGCCTACGAGCAGTACTTC
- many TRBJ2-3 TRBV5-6 CASSLKGLDTQYF TGTGCCAGCAGCTTGAAGGGGTTAGATACGCAGTATTTT
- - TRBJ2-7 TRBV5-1 CASSLEMTRAYEQYF TGCGCCAGCAGCTTGGAAATGACTAGAGCCTACGAGCAGTACTTC
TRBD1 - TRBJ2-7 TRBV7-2 CASSLAGTGFDEQYF TGTGCCAGCAGCTTGGCCGGGACAGGGTTTGACGAGCAGTACTTC
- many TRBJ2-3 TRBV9 CASSVSMTGDTQYF TGTGCCAGCAGCGTTAGTATGACGGGAGATACGCAGTATTTT
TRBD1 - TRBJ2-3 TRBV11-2 CASSFGQGALDTQYF TGTGCCAGCAGCTTCGGACAGGGGGCATTAGATACGCAGTATTTT
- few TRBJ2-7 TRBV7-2 CASSLELGAIYEQYF TGTGCCAGCAGCTTAGAGCTGGGGGCGATTTACGAGCAGTACTTC
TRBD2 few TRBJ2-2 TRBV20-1 CSARVAGSGELFF TGCAGTGCTAGAGTAGCGGGGTCCGGGGAGCTGTTTTTT
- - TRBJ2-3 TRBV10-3 CAIKGGGLFDTQYF TGTGCCATCAAAGGGGGGGGCCTGTTCGATACGCAGTATTTT
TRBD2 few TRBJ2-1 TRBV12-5 CASGLVGTSGYNEQFF TGTGCTAGTGGTTTGGTAGGTACTAGCGGCTACAATGAGCAGTTCTTC
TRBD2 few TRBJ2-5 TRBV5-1 CASSRTSGTKITQETQYF TGCGCCAGCAGCAGGACTAGCGGGACCAAGATAACCCAAGAGACCCAGTACTTC
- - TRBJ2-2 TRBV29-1 CSVHGASNTGELFF TGCAGCGTCCACGGGGCTTCGAACACCGGGGAGCTGTTTTTT
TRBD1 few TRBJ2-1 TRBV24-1 CATSDQGADEQFF TGTGCCACCAGTGACCAGGGGGCGGATGAGCAGTTCTTC
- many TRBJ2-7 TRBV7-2 CASSQGTANEQYF TGTGCCAGCAGCCAGGGGACGGCCAACGAGCAGTACTTC
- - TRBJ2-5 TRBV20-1 CSATPGVRGETQYF TGCAGTGCCACCCCGGGGGTCCGAGGGGAGACCCAGTACTTC
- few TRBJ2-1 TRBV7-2 CASSPSYYNEQFF TGTGCCAGCAGCCCTTCTTATTACAATGAGCAGTTCTTC
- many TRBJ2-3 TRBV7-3 CASSLSGTDTQYF TGTGCCAGCAGCTTAAGCGGGACCGATACGCAGTATTTT
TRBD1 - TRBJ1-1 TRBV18 CASSPRDRGIYTEAFF TGTGCCAGCTCACCACGAGACAGGGGAATATACACTGAAGCTTTCTTT
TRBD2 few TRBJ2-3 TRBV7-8 CASSSARLAGDTQYF TGTGCCAGCAGCTCCGCCCGACTAGCAGGAGATACGCAGTATTTT